The sample holds a few counts of the clone carrying this T cell receptor beta chain. Its antigen remains unknown. The record originates from a study of identical twins. Findings and limits, study-wide: It was out-of-frame TCR alpha sharing in monozygotic twins that models underestimated.

TCRdb passed the 5' RACE reads through MiXCR, listing each CDR3 protein once. The table records roughly 470,000 distinct CDR3 sequences, 14% of them present only once. The same data also went into a second study, on yellow fever vaccine responses in identical twins.

This sequence originates from a woman between 18 and 29 years old in good health. The specimen was CD4+ T cells sorted from blood.

CDR3 protein: CASSLVQGPETQYF. The DNA of the CDR3 is TGCGCCAGCAGCTTGGTGCAGGGGCCAGAGACCCAGTACTTC. The V gene is TRBV5-1, the J gene TRBJ2-5; D perhaps matches TRBD1 (6 bases). The CDR3 consists of 14 residues. V gave up 0 bases and J gave up 4 bases, with 10 bases separating them. Germline CDR1 is SGHRS and CDR2 is YFSETQ.